The 23 T cell receptor beta chains below come from one sample, sequenced in a study of CD8+CD57+ T cells in acquired aplastic anemia. Genomic DNA provided the template from which TCR beta VDJ and CDR3 profiles were obtained. TCRdb ran MiXCR on the reads and lists one entry per CDR3 protein. The data contain about 180,000 distinct CDR3 sequences, around 48% of them singletons. Patients chosen for sequencing had shown CD8+CD57+ cell expansion by flow cytometry. The sample taken for sequencing was sorted CD4+, CD8+, or CD8+CD57+ T cells (not recorded which) from PBMCs. The receptors derive from a human donor with aplastic anemia.

The rearrangement links TRBV12-3 or TRBV12-4 to TRBJ1-5; D is uncertain. Trimming left V 4 bases short and J 6 bases short, with 7 bases between. There are 12 residues in the CDR3. Here the CDR3 DNA reads TGTGCCAGCAGTTCGGGCGGTCAGCCCCAGCATTTT. Amino acid sequence: CASSSGGQPQHF.

This clonotype was detected many times. This chain connects TRBV12-3 or TRBV12-4 to TRBJ2-7; 11 nucleotides match TRBD2. The CDR3 covers 17 residues. The V segment lost 1 base and the J segment 1 base; nucleotides outside the gene matches: 6. The CDR3 region has the DNA TGTGCCAGCAGTTTAGGAGTTTTAGCGGGAGGGTCCTACGAGCAGTACTTC. This encodes CASSLGVLAGGSYEQYF.

The chain recombines TRBV6-2 or TRBV6-3 with TRBJ1-1, with D possibly being TRBD1 (5 bases). The V gene's germline CDR1 is MNHEY and CDR2 SVGEGT. The CDR3 totals 15 residues. V lost 10 bases and J 0 bases, leaving 18 bases between the germline ends. The CDR3 loop reads CATQPYRSVNTEAFF. Here the CDR3 DNA reads TGTGCCACCCAACCTTACAGGTCTGTGAACACTGAAGCTTTCTTT.

This clonotype showed up many times. The J gene is TRBJ1-2, the V gene TRBV6-2 or TRBV6-3; D call uncertain. The CDR3 sequence is 15 residues long. The V gene's germline CDR1 is MNHEY and CDR2 SVGEGT. Trimming removed 6 bases at V and 0 bases at J, with 14 bases between. The CDR3 spells CASSNGGSTNYGYTF. CDR3 nucleotide sequence: TGTGCCAGCAGCAACGGAGGCAGCACTAACTATGGCTACACCTTC.

This clonotype was seen many times. The V gene is TRBV7-2, the J gene TRBJ2-7; 7 nucleotides agree with TRBD2. CDR1 SGHTA and CDR2 FQGNSA come from the germline V gene. J lost 0 bases, V lost 4 bases, and 6 bases had no gene match. CDR3 length: 15 residues. In DNA form, the CDR3 reads TGTGCCAGCAGCTACGATGGGGGGGGCTCCTACGAGCAGTACTTC. Protein sequence: CASSYDGGGSYEQYF.

At least ten counts were recorded for this clonotype. This rearrangement joins TRBV9 to TRBJ1-3; 10 nucleotides match TRBD1. The V gene end was trimmed by 4 bases and the J gene end by 6 bases; junction bases not matched to a gene: 10. CDR1 and CDR2 from the germline V gene are SGDLS and YYNGEE. This CDR3 comprises 16 residues. The CDR3 reads CASSLSGTGVENTIYF. For the CDR3, the DNA is TGTGCCAGCAGCTTATCCGGGACAGGGGTCGAAAACACCATATATTTT.

This clonotype was detected ten times or more. The V call is TRBV5-1, the J call TRBJ1-1; 9 bases map to TRBD1. The CDR3 covers 17 residues. V was pared by 4 bases and J by 5 bases, with 15 bases of the junction left unmatched. The germline gives CDR1 SGHRS, CDR2 YFSETQ. The CDR3 DNA is TGCGCCAGCAGCAACGGACAGGGGACCCGAAAGGGTACTGAAGCTTTCTTT. Its protein is CASSNGQGTRKGTEAFF.

The table lists this clonotype with many counts. V usage is TRBV11-2 and J usage is TRBJ2-1, with TRBD2 identical over 7 bases. The ends lost 8 bases at V and 4 bases at J; junction bases unmatched: 17. This CDR3 has 17 amino acids. The germline gives CDR1 SGHAT, CDR2 FQNNGV. The CDR3 sequence is CASLPHPPGLTYNEQFF. The CDR3 DNA reads as TGTGCCAGCCTCCCCCACCCCCCGGGACTAACTTACAATGAGCAGTTCTTC. Full variable domain (outside the CDR3, taken from reference TRBV11-2 and TRBJ2-1): EAGVAQSPRYKIIEKRQSVAFWCNPISGHATLYWYQQILGQGPKLLIQFQNNGVVDDSQLPKDRFSAERLKGVDSTLKIQPAKLEDSAVYLCASLPHPPGLTYNEQFFGPGTRLTVL.

V usage is TRBV7-3 and J usage is TRBJ2-3; 12 bases map to TRBD2. With 3 bases clipped from V and 5 bases from J, the junction kept 6 bases outside the gene matches. CDR3 length equals 16 residues. The germline CDR1 and CDR2 sequences are SGHTA and FQGTGA. CDR3 DNA sequence: TGTGCCAGCAGCTTGGGTCTAGCGGGGGGGAGAGATACGCAGTATTTT. Protein sequence: CASSLGLAGGRDTQYF.

This clonotype was picked up a small number of times. This rearrangement joins TRBV10-2 to TRBJ1-1; 7 bases line up with TRBD1. With 2 bases clipped from V and 5 bases from J, the junction kept 2 bases outside the gene matches. The length of the CDR3 is 13 residues. Germline lookup yields CDR1 WSHSY and CDR2 SAAADI. The CDR3, as DNA: TGCGCCAGCAGTGAGGCAGGGGGAACTGAAGCTTTCTTT. Translating it yields CASSEAGGTEAFF.

The table lists this clonotype with many counts. The CDR3 bases are TGCGCCAGCAGCCAAGTATCGACAGATGGGGAGCTGTTTTTT. Translated: CASSQVSTDGELFF. The chain links TRBV4-3 to TRBJ2-2; D possibly corresponds to TRBD1 (5 bases). The CDR3 loop spans 14 amino acids. With 1 base removed from V and 8 bases from J, the gap between germline ends came to 11 bases. Germline V gene lookup returns CDR1 LGHNA and CDR2 YSLEER.

This clonotype was observed once. This chain links TRBV28 with TRBJ2-2; 9 bases fit TRBD1. With 2 bases clipped from V and 4 bases from J, the junction kept 11 bases outside the gene matches. The germline V gene encodes CDR1 MDHEN and CDR2 SYDVKM. This CDR3 is built from 18 residues. In DNA form, the CDR3 reads TGTGCCAGCAGTTTACCGGGCTGGGGACAGGGTACCACCGGGGAGCTGTTTTTT. Translated, it gives CASSLPGWGQGTTGELFF.

The sample holds a few counts of this clonotype. The CDR3: CASGSRVYGYTF. DNA for the CDR3: TGTGCCAGCGGTTCCAGGGTCTATGGCTACACCTTC. V gene TRBV9 combines with J gene TRBJ1-2, with a weak D call TRBD1 (5 bases). V dropped 7 bases and J dropped 4 bases, with 11 bases sitting between them. Germline CDR1 is SGDLS and CDR2 is YYNGEE. The CDR3 is 12 residues long.

The sample holds one count of this clonotype. V gene TRBV19 combines with J gene TRBJ1-2; D ambiguous. CDR1 and CDR2 (germline): LNHDA, SQIVND (reference sequence). The CDR3 length is 12 residues. Between the trimmed V and J ends, which lost 5 bases and 0 bases, there was a span of 4 bases. CDR3 coding DNA: TGTGCCAGTAGTGTGCCTAACTATGGCTACACCTTC. Protein sequence: CASSVPNYGYTF.

The genes are TRBV18 and TRBJ2-5; the D call may be TRBD1 or TRBD2 (5 bases each). V was pared by 4 bases and J by 0 bases, with 12 bases between. The CDR3 sequence is 15 residues long. Per the germline V gene, CDR1 is KGHSH and CDR2 is LQKENI. The CDR3 protein is CASSLQGAYQETQYF. As DNA, the CDR3 is TGTGCCAGCTCACTTCAGGGAGCGTACCAAGAGACCCAGTACTTC.

This clonotype was picked up one time. The chain joins TRBV2 to TRBJ1-5, with D hard to call. Germline V lookup: CDR1 SNHLY, CDR2 FYNNEI. The CDR3 is 13 residues long. The ends were cut back, 5 bases at V and 9 bases at J, with 14 bases in the middle. CDR3 nucleotides: TGTGCCAGCAGTTCGTCGAGCGGTGTGCCCCAGCATTTT. This codes for CASSSSSGVPQHF.

This clonotype appeared many times. V gene TRBV19 combines with J gene TRBJ1-2, with D perhaps matching TRBD1 (5 bases). Trimming removed 9 bases at V and 3 bases at J, with 14 bases between. Germline values: CDR1 LNHDA, CDR2 SQIVND (reference sequence). The CDR3 is made up of 13 amino acids. In DNA form, the CDR3 reads TGTGCCAGCGGCGGGGGGAGCGACTATGGCTACACCTTC. Amino acid sequence: CASGGGSDYGYTF. Filled out from reference TRBV19 and TRBJ1-2, the complete variable domain reads DGGITQSPKYLFRKEGQNVTLSCEQNLNHDAMYWYRQDPGQGLRLIYYSQIVNDFQKGDIAEGYSVSREKKESFPLTVTSAQKNPTAFYLCASGGGSDYGYTFGSGTRLTVV.

At least ten counts were recorded for this clonotype. The chain carries TRBV11-2 and TRBJ1-1; 7 nucleotides align to TRBD1. CDR3 size: 15 residues. V gave up 5 bases and J gave up 0 bases; unmatched junction bases: 6. Germline V CDR1 and CDR2: SGHAT, FQNNGV. The CDR3 loop reads CASSLTGDLNTEAFF. The CDR3 DNA follows: TGTGCCAGCAGCCTCACAGGGGATCTGAACACTGAAGCTTTCTTT.

This clonotype has a count of ten or more. The chain is built from TRBV24-1 and TRBJ1-5, with D tentatively TRBD1 (5 bases). Deletions cut 4 bases from V and 0 bases from J, with 9 bases between. Germline-derived CDR1 and CDR2 are KGHDR and SFDVKD. The CDR3 is 15 amino acids. In DNA, the CDR3 is TGTGCCACCAGTGAAGCAGGGACTAGCAATCAGCCCCAGCATTTT. Its protein product is CATSEAGTSNQPQHF.

As for this clonotype: A read error may explain this, as a much larger clone is one base away. V is TRBV11-2 and J is TRBJ2-1, with 14 bases fitting TRBD2. The germline V gene has CDR1 SGHAT and CDR2 FQNNGV. The CDR3 runs 16 residues. The DNA for the CDR3 is TGTGCCAGCAGCCTCTTAGGACTAGCGGGAGGCAATGGGCAGTTCTTC. It specifies CASSLLGLAGGNGQFF. The full variable domain, its missing parts supplied by reference TRBV11-2 and TRBJ2-1, is EAGVAQSPRYKIIEKRQSVAFWCNPISGHATLYWYQQILGQGPKLLIQFQNNGVVDDSQLPKDRFSAERLKGVDSTLKIQPAKLEDSAVYLCASSLLGLAGGNGQFFGPGTRLTVL.

The V gene is TRBV19, the J gene TRBJ2-3; D may be TRBD1 or TRBD2 (5 bases each). This CDR3 is 13 amino acids long. The V end was cut by 5 bases, the J end by 2 bases, with 8 bases between. Germline assignment: CDR1 LNHDA and CDR2 SQIVND (reference sequence). CDR3 DNA sequence: TGTGCCAGTAGTCCGGGGCACACAGATACGCAGTATTTT. The encoded protein is CASSPGHTDTQYF.

This clonotype was picked up a small number of times. The CDR3 loop is CATSSYGGGEAFF. CDR3 in DNA: TGTGCCACCAGCAGTTACGGTGGGGGTGAAGCTTTCTTT. The chain employs TRBV15 and TRBJ1-1, with D perhaps TRBD1 (5 bases). Trimming removed 3 bases from V and 7 bases from J, with 12 bases in between. CDR3 length: 13 residues. From germline, CDR1 is LNHNV and CDR2 YYDKDF (reference sequence).

The sample holds a few counts of this clonotype. The chain couples TRBV5-1 to TRBJ2-7; TRBD2 aligns across 11 bases. This CDR3 is 20 amino acids long. Germline V CDR1 and CDR2: SGHRS, YFSETQ. With 3 bases clipped from V and 0 bases from J, the junction kept 17 bases outside the gene matches. CDR3 residues: CASSSQPPGTSGIPSYEQYF. CDR3 coding DNA: TGCGCCAGCAGCTCGCAACCCCCGGGGACTAGCGGAATACCCTCCTACGAGCAGTACTTC.